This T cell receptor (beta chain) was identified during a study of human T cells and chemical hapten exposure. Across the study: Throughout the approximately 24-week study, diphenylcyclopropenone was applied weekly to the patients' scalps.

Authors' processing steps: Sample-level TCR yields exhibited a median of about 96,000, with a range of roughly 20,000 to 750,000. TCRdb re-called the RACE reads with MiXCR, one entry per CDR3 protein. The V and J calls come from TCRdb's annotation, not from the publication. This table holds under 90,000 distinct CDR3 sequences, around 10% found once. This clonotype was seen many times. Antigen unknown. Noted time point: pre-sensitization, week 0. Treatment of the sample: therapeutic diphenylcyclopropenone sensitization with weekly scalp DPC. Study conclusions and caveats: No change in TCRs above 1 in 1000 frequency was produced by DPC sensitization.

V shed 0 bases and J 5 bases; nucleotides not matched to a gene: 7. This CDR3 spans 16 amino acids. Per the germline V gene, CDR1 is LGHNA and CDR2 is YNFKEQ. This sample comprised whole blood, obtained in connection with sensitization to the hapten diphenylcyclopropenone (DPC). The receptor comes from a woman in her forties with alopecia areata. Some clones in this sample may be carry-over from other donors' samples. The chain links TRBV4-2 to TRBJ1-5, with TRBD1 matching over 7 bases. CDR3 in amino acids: CASSQEQGEGYQPQHF. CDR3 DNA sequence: TGTGCCAGCAGCCAAGAGCAGGGGGAAGGCTATCAGCCCCAGCATTTT.